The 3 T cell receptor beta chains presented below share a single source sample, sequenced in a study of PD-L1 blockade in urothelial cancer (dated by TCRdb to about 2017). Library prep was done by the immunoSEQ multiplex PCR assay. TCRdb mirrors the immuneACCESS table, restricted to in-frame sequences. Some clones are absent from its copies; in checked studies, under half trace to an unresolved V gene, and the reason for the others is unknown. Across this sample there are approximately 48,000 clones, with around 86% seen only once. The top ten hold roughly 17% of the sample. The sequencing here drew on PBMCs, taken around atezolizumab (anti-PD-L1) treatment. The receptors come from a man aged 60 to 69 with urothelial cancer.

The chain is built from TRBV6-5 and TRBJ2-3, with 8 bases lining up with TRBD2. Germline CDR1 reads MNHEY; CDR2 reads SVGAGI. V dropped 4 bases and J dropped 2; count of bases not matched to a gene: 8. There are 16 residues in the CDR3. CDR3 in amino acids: CASSSGLDGITDTQYF. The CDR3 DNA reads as TGTGCCAGCAGTTCGGGACTAGACGGGATCACAGATACGCAGTATTTT.

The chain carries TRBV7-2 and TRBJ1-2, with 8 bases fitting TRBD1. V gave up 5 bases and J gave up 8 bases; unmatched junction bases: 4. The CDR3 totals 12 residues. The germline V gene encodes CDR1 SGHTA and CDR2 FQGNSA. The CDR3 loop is CASSHRGAGYTF. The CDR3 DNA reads TGTGCCAGCAGCCACAGGGGGGCCGGCTACACCTTC. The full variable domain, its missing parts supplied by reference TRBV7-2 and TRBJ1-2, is GAGVSQSPSNKVTEKGKDVELRCDPISGHTALYWYRQSLGQGLEFLIYFQGNSAPDKSGLPSDRFSAERTGGSVSTLTIQRTQQEDSAVYLCASSHRGAGYTFGSGTRLTVV.

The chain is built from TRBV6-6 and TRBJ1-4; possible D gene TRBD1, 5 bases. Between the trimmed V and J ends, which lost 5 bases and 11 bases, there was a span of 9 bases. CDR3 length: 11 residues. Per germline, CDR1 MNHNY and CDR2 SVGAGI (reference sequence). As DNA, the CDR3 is TGTGCCAGCAGTCCCCAGGGTAAACTGTTTTTT. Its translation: CASSPQGKLFF.